The sequence of this TCR beta chain was determined in a study of cytomegalovirus exposure and HLA in healthy donors (dated by TCRdb to 2016 to 2017). As for the study more broadly: According to an earlier analysis of a few hundred of the donors, 150 million to 200 million T cells yielded 90 million to 130 million unique TCR beta sequences and less than 300 Gb of sequence data. The aim of the study was to test whether cataloging public T cell receptors could identify signatures of past pathogen exposure. About five DR-DQ haplotypes were treated as single units for association and clustering because of strong linkage in the cohort. A later genetic analysis used genome-wide SNP genotypes for about three fifths of the 666 donors, treating that subset as a discovery cohort. Both class I and class II loci were covered by HLA typing, at four-digit resolution. Of the 300 to 450 genotyped donors, approximately 82% fell in the genetic ancestry cluster associated with self-reported Caucasian donors. A later analysis re-analyzed previously published TCR beta repertoires from 600 to 850 donors and added high-resolution HLA genotyping to study TCR occurrence patterns. Besides the first cohort of approximately 710 subjects, a separate validation cohort made up of around 120 different subjects was used. The T cell repertoires of 700 or so subjects were profiled by immunosequencing and related to cytomegalovirus serostatus. Every discovery cohort repertoire had been produced on one sequencing platform. The number of typed donors differed by locus: about 629-640 for A, B, C, DRB1 and DQB1; some 500 for DQA1; around 610 for DPA1; and roughly 470 for DPB1. In an earlier analysis of roughly 600 of the donors, high-throughput TCR beta sequencing was used to judge whether each TCR beta V gene segment behaved as functional or pseudogenic. About 280 gigabases of sequencing data and 70 million to 85 million unique TCR sequences were included in an early release covering several hundred HLA-typed donors. Donor age, sex, ethnicity and CMV serostatus were compiled alongside the repertoire data. Rather than using new phenotypic data, the later analysis identified candidate immune exposures from TCR beta sequences and from how often those sequences occurred across donors. Among some 410 genotyped donors of the cohort, an average of approximately 240,000 unique TCR beta nucleotide sequences was sequenced per donor, of which 15% to 20% were non-productive. High-throughput TCR immunosequencing, statistical association of individual TCRs with disease status, and machine learning were combined to predict cytomegalovirus infection status. Study-wide conclusions, independent of this receptor: In a later analysis, most CMV-associated TCR beta chains were found to appear HLA-restricted, with HLA associations seemingly driven largely by CMV exposure. Three of the identified cytomegalovirus-associated TCR beta chains were confirmed in vitro to be specific for cytomegalovirus antigens. At a false discovery rate of 0.05, a later analysis linked around 15,000 TCR beta sequences to specific HLA alleles. A further reported finding was that TCR beta sequences accurately predicted the HLA-A and HLA-B alleles for most subjects in the first cohort. The study listed around 160 TCR beta chains as associated with cytomegalovirus. Some IMGT-functional V segments, including TRBV6-2 and TRBV6-3, could not be told apart with the 87-base-pair reads, so those segments were excluded. This cohort had only TCR beta chains sequenced, and the lack of alpha or paired-chain data limited which features could be detected. According to a later analysis, TCR association rates differed among HLA loci, with DRB1 alleles showing the most associated TCRs and HLA-C alleles showing the fewest. It was suggested by the authors that the approach could potentially be generalized to other disease states and immunological phenotypes. The presence/absence analyses assumed that sequencing depth was roughly uniform across donors, and that assumption may not be true. Because some donors lacked HLA typing at each locus, the association tests relied only on the typed subset. Across donors, most TCR sequences were observed very rarely, whereas some public TCRs were present in many individuals. Correlated functional status among segregating V segments might reflect linkage disequilibrium, but an unknown experimental factor could not be ruled out. In a later analysis, HLA-associated TCR beta chains showed more clonal expansion and lower generation probabilities than non-associated chains that were equally common. According to a later genetic analysis, donors in an Asian-associated ancestry cluster had fewer N-insertions in productive TCRs than the roughly 670-donor mean. Because counts were too low, roughly 16 rarely observed V segments, including chromosome 9 orphons, were left out of the earlier analysis of 500 to 750 of the donors. When HLA alleles, especially DR and DQ, strongly co-occurred, attributing TCR associations to individual alleles was difficult. In a later genetic analysis, a missense DCLRE1C variant was associated with V-gene and J-gene trimming of TCR beta chains, and the association was replicated in an independent cohort. Several of the top co-occurrence clusters appeared to be linked to parvovirus B19, influenza, CMV and Epstein-Barr virus, according to a later analysis. Cytomegalovirus status was reported to be diagnosed by the classifier with high specificity and sensitivity in both the original and validation cohorts. An earlier analysis of 450 to 750 of the donors showed that most TCR beta V segments appeared in productive rearrangements either about 90% or about 30% of the time, which broadly matched IMGT annotations. A cluster of highly shared sequence variants was judged likely to be a technical artifact of the sequencing pipeline. For the cohort, immune exposure information was limited to CMV serostatus.

Library creation used the immunoSEQ multiplex PCR assay. The multiplex PCR relied on a mix of 60 forward primers for TCR Vbeta segments and 13 reverse primers for TCR Jbeta segments. A multiplex PCR assay on genomic DNA amplified the CDR3 region of rearranged TCR beta genes. The amplified TCR beta libraries were sequenced on the Illumina HiSeq System as 87-base-pair reads. The published analysis was carried out like this. A later analysis counted about 80 million unique TCR beta chains across the 700 or so repertoires, and approximately 11 million of these chains were shared by at least two donors. A nearest-neighbor algorithm error-corrected the raw reads and collapsed the reads into unique sequences, merging closely related sequences to remove PCR and sequencing errors. Alignment of CDR3 sequences to IMGT reference sequences was used to assign V, D and J gene segments. For a sequence to be retained, a match of at least six nucleotides to both a V gene segment and a J gene segment was required. A rearrangement counted as productive if the CDR3 had no stop codons and remained in frame with V and J, and every other rearrangement counted as non-productive. Following IMGT convention, CDR3 was defined as the stretch from the second conserved V-encoded cysteine to the conserved J-encoded phenylalanine. In an earlier analysis of more than 550 of the donors, sequences lacking an unambiguous match to a single V gene segment were excluded. An earlier analysis of 587 of the donors called V segments functional above 56.7% productive rearrangements and segregating when the between-donor standard deviation exceeded 5%. A statistical classification framework was developed to diagnose cytomegalovirus status using the catalog of TCR beta chain sequences. V and J gene assignment, in a later analysis, came from comparing TCR nucleotide sequences with IMGT/GENE-DB human TR gene sequences. The TCRdist pipeline was used in a later analysis to assign CDR3 sequences and most-parsimonious VDJ recombination scenarios. In a later analysis, each TCR beta chain was defined by its CDR3 amino acid sequence together with its V-gene family, and reads lacking a unique V-gene family were excluded. In a later analysis, 450 to 600 highly shared, low-generation-probability nucleotide sequences were removed to address suspected cross-contamination and a sequencing artifact. In a later analysis, a clonal expansion index for each public chain was calculated from normalized within-repertoire ranks of inferred template counts. In a later analysis, generation probabilities were computed with a VDJ recombination model fitted to out-of-frame rearrangements, and the resulting probabilities were checked against IGoR. A later analysis scored TCR-TCR, TCR-HLA and TCR-CMV co-occurrence with hypergeometric tests, applying a repertoire-size bias correction to TCR pairs. A later analysis estimated false discovery rates by permuting HLA or CMV assignments 20 times. In a later analysis, co-occurring TCRs were grouped using DBSCAN, and TCRdist sequence similarity was added for clustering within HLA-allele-positive subsets. Co-occurrence clustering excluded repertoires with fewer than 30,000 or more than 120,000 public chains, plus five with anomalous nucleotide sharing. The table was pulled from immuneACCESS by TCRdb, which kept in-frame rearrangements only. Such tables lose some clones; where checked, under half of the loss comes from unresolved V genes, and the rest has no known cause. Clone size and the V and J calls come from that table; the DNA yielded D and trimming. This sample lists roughly 120,000 clones; over 8% were detected once. 3% of the sample is held by the ten biggest clonotypes.

This clone was observed a few times. Its antigen is currently not known. Within one base of it there is no much larger clone, and no base qualities were kept. The cohort comprised 666 healthy bone marrow donors. At the time of sampling, all cohort members were nominally healthy, though unrecorded immune exposures were likely present. The donor was CMV seronegative and belonged to the group of more than 300 seronegative cohort members. A peripheral blood sample was provided by each donor, and peripheral blood mononuclear cells were used for TCR beta sequencing. The Qiagen DNeasy Blood Extraction Kit was used to extract genomic DNA from the blood cell samples. The germline V gene provides CDR1 LGHNA and CDR2 YSLEER. V drops 3 bases and J drops 2 bases, leaving 11 bases in between. The CDR3 has 14 amino acids, counting the end cysteine and phenylalanine. The read is trimmed to its CDR3 DNA, 42 bases read in frame from base 1.

The clonotype was recovered from a young man in good health and CMV-seronegative. The chain is assembled from TRBV4-3 and TRBJ2-7, with TRBD2 as a weak D call on 6 bases. The sample taken for sequencing was PBMCs. This receptor has the CDR3 CASSQGGVPYEQYF. Read as DNA, the sequence is TGCGCCAGCAGCCAGGGGGGAGTGCCCTACGAGCAGTACTTC.